The T cell receptor (beta chain) described here comes from a study of Ad26.COV2.S vaccination and SARS-CoV-2 variants. Study-wide points: Measures of TCR breadth and depth may have fallen short of total T cell responses.

The treatment was: some 20 received Ad26.COV2.S at low or high dose, single or two shots; a few received placebo; per-sample allocation not given. It was on day 63 after the first vaccine or placebo injection that samples were taken. Cohort 1b enrolled adults aged 18-55 years in Boston. Profiled with immunoSEQ multiplex PCR; TCRdb holds only in-frame clones, not every one. The sample yields about 460,000 clones, 89% seen once. On this clone itself: Its specificity is not known.

The CDR3 runs to 13 residues. With 6 bases removed from V and 2 bases from J, the gap between germline ends came to 11 bases. Germline V gene data show CDR1 as SGHRS and CDR2 as YFSETQ. The TCR originated in a person aged 18-65 years who received the Ad26.COV2.S COVID-19 vaccine or a placebo. The V gene is TRBV5-1, the J gene TRBJ1-2; TRBD1 might be the D (5 bases). Source: peripheral blood, taken in a trial of Ad26.COV2.S vaccine versus placebo. In DNA, the CDR3 is TGCGCCAGCACCGAACAGGCGAACTATGGCTACACCTTC. It yields the protein CASTEQANYGYTF.